The 30 T cell receptor beta chains presented below share a single source sample, sequenced in a study of T cell changes during pregnancy in multiple sclerosis. TCRdb keeps only in-frame clones here, not all; method: immunoSEQ multiplex PCR. The sample shows about 39,000 clones, under 95% of them seen only once. Source: CD4+ T cells from peripheral blood mononuclear cells, taken in the third trimester of pregnancy. The source is a female donor in good health, enrolled as a control in a pregnancy study.

This chain uses TRBV6-5 with TRBJ2-7; D not certain. This CDR3 contains 15 residues. The V end was cut by 7 bases, the J end by 0 bases, with 16 bases between. CDR1 MNHEY and CDR2 SVGAGI come from the germline V gene. CDR3 region: CASTGRGAGSYEQYF. DNA for the CDR3: TGTGCCAGCACCGGAAGAGGTGCTGGCTCCTACGAGCAGTACTTC.

This chain links TRBV7-9 with TRBJ1-1; D is perhaps TRBD1 (5 bases). Trimming removed 3 bases at V and 0 bases at J, with 14 bases between. CDR3 length equals 16 residues. CDR1 is SEHNR and CDR2 is FQNEAQ in the germline V gene (reference sequence). This CDR3 is CASSLGRGSLNTEAFF. The CDR3 DNA sequence: TGTGCCAGCAGCTTGGGGAGGGGCAGCCTGAACACTGAAGCTTTCTTT.

This chain connects TRBV5-6 to TRBJ2-7, with TRBD2 matching 9 bases. The CDR3 has 13 residues. V trimming: 2 bases; J trimming: 7 bases; junction bases outside the gene matches: 4. Looked up from germline, CDR1 is SGHDT and CDR2 is YYEEEE. CDR3 region: CASSFQTSGEQYF. Written as DNA, the CDR3 is TGTGCCAGCAGCTTCCAGACTAGCGGAGAGCAGTACTTC.

The genes are TRBV10-3 and TRBJ2-5; TRBD1 agrees at 8 bases. Germline V gene data show CDR1 as ENHRY and CDR2 as SYGVKD. Germline trimming cut 10 bases from V and 4 bases from J; bases unmatched to any gene: 5. The CDR3 covers 12 residues. The CDR3 loop reads CATRQGRETQYF. The CDR3 nucleotides read TGTGCCACCCGACAGGGGCGAGAGACCCAGTACTTC.

V gene TRBV28 combines with J gene TRBJ1-5; 7 bases are a match to TRBD1. With 3 bases clipped from V and 5 bases from J, the junction kept 4 bases outside the gene matches. Germline V lookup: CDR1 MDHEN, CDR2 SYDVKM. CDR3 length: 14 residues. CDR3 coding DNA: TGTGCCAGCAGTTTGGGGGACAGATATCAGCCCCAGCATTTT. This translates into CASSLGDRYQPQHF. Drawing the rest from reference TRBV28 and TRBJ1-5, the complete variable domain is DVKVTQSSRYLVKRTGEKVFLECVQDMDHENMFWYRQDPGLGLRLIYFSYDVKMKEKGDIPEGYSVSREKKERFSLILESASTNQTSMYLCASSLGDRYQPQHFGDGTRLSIL.

The gene calls are TRBV4-2 and TRBJ2-5, with 13 bases fitting TRBD2. Germline CDR1 LGHNA, CDR2 YNFKEQ. The CDR3 sequence is 16 residues long. The junction had 7 bases not matched to a gene; V was cut back by 5 bases and J by 4 bases. As DNA, the CDR3 is TGTGCCAGCAGCGACGGACTAGCGGGGGTGGGAGAGACCCAGTACTTC. Encoded protein: CASSDGLAGVGETQYF.

This clone has a single count. In DNA, the CDR3 is TGTGCCACCAGCAGAGATCGGGGACTAGCGGGAGGTCCACAAGAGACCCAGTACTTC. This sequence encodes CATSRDRGLAGGPQETQYF. The gene calls are TRBV15 and TRBJ2-5, with TRBD2 matching 15 bases. Germline CDR1 is LNHNV and CDR2 is YYDKDF (reference sequence). J gave up 2 bases and V 0 bases, and 7 bases lay outside the gene matches. The CDR3 has 19 amino acids.

J is TRBJ2-3 and V is TRBV11-2; 10 positions match TRBD1. J lost 5 bases, V lost 1 base, and 3 bases had no gene match. The V gene's germline CDR1 is SGHAT and CDR2 FQNNGV. CDR3 length: 15 residues. The CDR3 coding sequence is TGTGCCAGCAGCTTAGGACAGGGGGCGAGAGATACGCAGTATTTT. Translation: CASSLGQGARDTQYF.

In DNA, the CDR3 is TGCGCCAGCCGCCATCAGGGTAGCGGGACTAGAAGTGGCTATGAGCAGTTCTTC. Protein sequence: CASRHQGSGTRSGYEQFF. The chain recombines TRBV5-1 with TRBJ2-1; TRBD2 matches at 8 bases. This CDR3 is built from 18 residues. Unmatched junction bases numbered 23, after V lost 7 bases and J lost 8 bases. The germline CDR1 and CDR2 sequences are SGHRS and YFSETQ.

The chain uses TRBV4-1 and TRBJ1-3; perhaps TRBD1 as D (6 bases). The V end lost 1 base, the J end lost 8 bases, and 18 bases lay between the germline ends. Germline lookup yields CDR1 MGHRA and CDR2 YSYEKL. CDR3 size: 16 residues. Written as DNA, the CDR3 is TGCGCCAGCAGCCAAGGACCCCAGGGGCTAACGGACACCATATATTTT. Translation: CASSQGPQGLTDTIYF.

The chain combines TRBV9 with TRBJ2-5; 11 nucleotides line up with TRBD2. CDR1 and CDR2 (germline): SGDLS, YYNGEE. The CDR3 totals 18 residues. With V trimmed by 0 bases and J by 2 bases, 9 bases remained unmatched. In DNA form, the CDR3 reads TGTGCCAGCAGCGTAGTTGGTAGCGGGGGGGCTGGGCAAGAGACCCAGTACTTC. This encodes CASSVVGSGGAGQETQYF.

The V and J genes are TRBV4-1 and TRBJ1-2, with 9 bases that match TRBD1. Unmatched junction bases numbered 10, after V lost 1 base and J lost 4 bases. Germline loops: CDR1 MGHRA, CDR2 YSYEKL. This CDR3 region has 17 residues. The CDR3 loop is CASSQGRRTGGIYGYTF. CDR3 nucleotides: TGCGCCAGCAGCCAAGGAAGGAGAACAGGGGGCATCTATGGCTACACCTTC.

This chain connects TRBV5-1 to TRBJ2-3, with D tentatively TRBD2 (5 bases). V lost 4 bases and J lost 4, with 13 bases in between. The CDR3 spans 14 residues. The germline gives CDR1 SGHRS, CDR2 YFSETQ. The CDR3 sequence: CASSRGEGADTQYF. CDR3 DNA: TGCGCCAGCAGCCGGGGAGAGGGCGCAGATACGCAGTATTTT.

This clone showed up just a few times. V gene TRBV10-3 combines with J gene TRBJ2-7; possible D gene TRBD2, 7 bases. This CDR3 region has 14 residues. The germline V and J ends were trimmed by 6 bases and 5 bases, with 17 bases remaining between them. The germline V gene has CDR1 ENHRY and CDR2 SYGVKD. The CDR3 reads CAIRDSGGRNEQYF. The CDR3 DNA is TGTGCCATCAGAGATTCCGGGGGGCGGAACGAGCAGTACTTC.

The chain employs TRBV2 and TRBJ2-1, with 7 nucleotides matching TRBD2. Looked up from germline, CDR1 is SNHLY and CDR2 is FYNNEI. The CDR3 extends over 15 amino acids. With 8 bases clipped from V and 5 bases from J, the junction kept 12 bases outside the gene matches. The CDR3 here is CASSREGGADNEQFF. The CDR3 DNA sequence: TGTGCCAGCTCTAGGGAGGGTGGTGCGGACAATGAGCAGTTCTTC.

The chain links TRBV18 to TRBJ2-1, with 9 bases that match TRBD2. The CDR3 has 16 amino acids. CDR1 is KGHSH, CDR2 LQKENI, per germline. V trimming: 3 bases; J trimming: 0 bases; junction bases outside the gene matches: 3. CDR3 loop: CASSPREGSSYNEQFF. The DNA of the CDR3 is TGTGCCAGCTCACCGCGGGAGGGAAGCTCCTACAATGAGCAGTTCTTC.

The rearrangement joins TRBV5-1 to TRBJ2-1; the D is unclear. The ends were cut back, 1 base at V and 0 bases at J, with 11 bases in the middle. The CDR3 spans 16 residues. Per the germline V gene, CDR1 is SGHRS and CDR2 is YFSETQ. Here the CDR3 DNA reads TGCGCCAGCAGCTTGTTCGAGGTGAGCTCCTACAATGAGCAGTTCTTC. Its protein is CASSLFEVSSYNEQFF.

This clone was counted only a few times. The J gene is TRBJ2-1, the V gene TRBV15, with D maybe TRBD2 (6 bases). V was clipped by 0 bases and J by 3 bases, with 9 bases between them. Germline V gene lookup returns CDR1 LNHNV and CDR2 YYDKDF (reference sequence). The CDR3 length is 15 residues. This CDR3 reads CATSRDPTSYNEQFF. CDR3 DNA sequence: TGTGCCACCAGCAGAGATCCGACTAGCTACAATGAGCAGTTCTTC.

The V call is TRBV19, the J call TRBJ2-7, with 8 bases matching TRBD2. There are 15 residues in the CDR3. V gave up 5 bases and J gave up 3 bases; unmatched junction bases: 9. Per germline, CDR1 LNHDA and CDR2 SQIVND (reference sequence). The CDR3 DNA follows: TGTGCCAGTAGTGCGTCGAGTAGCGGGATCTACGAGCAGTACTTC. Protein product: CASSASSSGIYEQYF.

The chain carries TRBV11-2 and TRBJ1-3; D is uncertain. The V end lost 3 bases, the J end lost 4 bases, and 10 bases lay between the germline ends. Germline lookup yields CDR1 SGHAT and CDR2 FQNNGV. The CDR3 spans 14 residues. In DNA, the CDR3 is TGTGCCAGCAGCTTCAGAGGTTTCGGAAACACCATATATTTT. It encodes CASSFRGFGNTIYF.

This chain links TRBV16 with TRBJ2-1; 13 nucleotides align to TRBD2. This CDR3 comprises 16 residues. Germline CDR1 reads KGHSY; CDR2 reads FQNENV. V lost 1 base and J lost 5; bases outside the gene matches: 2. The CDR3 DNA sequence: TGTGCCAGCAGCCAATGGGGGACTAGCGGGAACAATGAGCAGTTCTTC. Protein: CASSQWGTSGNNEQFF.

V and J are TRBV10-2 and TRBJ2-7, with D hard to call. This CDR3 is built from 13 residues. Germline V gene sequence: CDR1 WSHSY, CDR2 SAAADI. Trimming pared 1 base from V and 1 base from J, leaving 5 bases between. CDR3 loop: CASSEFLSYEQYF. The CDR3 nucleotides are TGCGCCAGCAGTGAGTTTCTTTCCTACGAGCAGTACTTC.

V and J are TRBV2 and TRBJ2-1; D gene unclear. The V and J ends lost 2 bases and 4 bases respectively, with 27 bases between them. Germline V gene data show CDR1 as SNHLY and CDR2 as FYNNEI. The CDR3 is 20 amino acids. This chain's CDR3 is CASSEKSLITPLLPYNEQFF. CDR3 sequence (DNA): TGTGCCAGCAGTGAAAAGAGTCTCATCACCCCGCTGTTGCCTTACAATGAGCAGTTCTTC. Looking up the rest from reference TRBV2 and TRBJ2-1 gives the full variable domain: EPEVTQTPSHQVTQMGQEVILRCVPISNHLYFYWYRQILGQKVEFLVSFYNNEISEKSEIFDDQFSVERPDGSNFTLKIRSTKLEDSAMYFCASSEKSLITPLLPYNEQFFGPGTRLTVL.

The rearrangement uses TRBV2 and TRBJ1-2, with TRBD1 identical over 7 bases. Trimming removed 7 bases from V and 8 bases from J; junction bases left unmatched: 4. CDR3 length: 11 amino acids. Germline lookup yields CDR1 SNHLY and CDR2 FYNNEI. As DNA, the CDR3 is TGTGCCAGCACTCAAGGGGGCGGCTACACCTTC. Translating it yields CASTQGGGYTF.

V usage is TRBV28 and J usage is TRBJ1-2; 9 nucleotides align to TRBD1. V lost 0 bases to trimming and J lost 3 bases; unmatched junction nucleotides: 5. The CDR3 covers 16 residues. Germline lookup yields CDR1 MDHEN and CDR2 SYDVKM. Here the CDR3 reads CASSLWGTGRDYGYTF. The CDR3 region has the DNA TGTGCCAGCAGTTTATGGGGGACAGGGCGGGACTATGGCTACACCTTC.

This chain joins TRBV29-1 and TRBJ2-1; D is unclear. This CDR3 has 14 residues. Trimming removed 4 bases at V and 0 bases at J, with 10 bases between. In germline, CDR1 is SQVTM, CDR2 ANQGSEA. CDR3 residues: CSVASLSSYNEQFF. In nucleotides, the CDR3 is TGCAGCGTTGCGAGTTTGAGCTCCTACAATGAGCAGTTCTTC.

The chain uses TRBV10-1 and TRBJ1-2; D not resolved. Germline V gene sequence: CDR1 WNHNN, CDR2 SYGVQD (reference sequence). The ends were cut back, 6 bases at V and 0 bases at J, with 8 bases in the middle. The CDR3 has 13 residues. The DNA of the CDR3 is TGCGCCAGCAGCAGCGGGACTAACTATGGCTACACCTTC. Amino acids: CASSSGTNYGYTF.

The genes are TRBV28 and TRBJ1-2; 7 positions agree with TRBD1. Germline V gene sequence: CDR1 MDHEN, CDR2 SYDVKM. The V segment lost 4 bases and the J segment 4 bases; nucleotides outside the gene matches: 12. The CDR3 is 16 residues long. The CDR3: CASSSRDSQRIYGYTF. CDR3 nucleotides: TGTGCCAGCAGTTCCCGGGACAGCCAAAGAATCTATGGCTACACCTTC.

In this sample, this clone turned up once. The CDR3 DNA follows: TGTGCCAGCAGCTTGGGGAACAGTGTCACCTACGAGCAGTACTTC. This translates into CASSLGNSVTYEQYF. The chain combines TRBV5-8 with TRBJ2-7; D remains unclear. This CDR3 has 15 amino acids. The V gene's germline CDR1 is SGHTS and CDR2 YDEGEE. Trimming took 0 bases from V and 2 from J, leaving 12 bases between them.

The chain recombines TRBV30 with TRBJ1-3; possibly TRBD1 for D (6 bases). The germline V gene has CDR1 GTSNPN and CDR2 SVGIG (reference sequence). Trimming left V 8 bases short and J 4 bases short, with 18 bases between. The CDR3 length is 14 residues. As DNA, the CDR3 is TGTGCCCGTCAACAGGGTGGGCTAGGAAACACCATATATTTT. This encodes CARQQGGLGNTIYF.